This record concerns one T cell receptor (beta chain) sequence. The target antigen is unknown. This specimen belongs to a study of CD8+ T cells in alopecia areata. General study findings and limits: One nonresponder leaves baseline CD8+ expansion's link to response uncertain. Among the top 100, expanded CD8+ clones were significantly decreased by tofacitinib, as was scalp clonality. Scalp and blood retained many expanded lesional clones during tofacitinib.

After removal of 3 bases from V and 7 bases from J, the junction contained 8 bases not matched to a gene. CDR1 and CDR2 (germline): SGDLS, YYNGEE. The CDR3 totals 16 residues. The treatment denotes: oral pan-JAK inhibitor, 5-10 mg twice daily. Alopecia areata patients provided lesional scalp punch biopsies and peripheral blood, both collected for the study. Extracted from the samples, RNA was reverse transcribed into cDNA to serve as the sequencing template. Sequencing was performed with immunoSEQ multiplex PCR; in TCRdb, only in-frame clones are kept and a portion is missing. The data show 150,000 or so clones, roughly 63% seen once.

The source was CD4+ T cells sorted from blood, collected between weeks 55 and 70, from a patient treated with tofacitinib. The TCR was taken from a human donor with alopecia areata. The genes are TRBV9 and TRBJ1-6; 9 bases map to TRBD1. CDR3 region: CASSGGQGLDNSPLHF. The CDR3 bases are TGTGCCAGCAGCGGCGGACAGGGGTTGGACAATTCACCCCTCCACTTT.